A single sample is the source of the 25 T cell receptor beta chains below, sequenced in a study of CD8 T cells in Susac syndrome. A quantity of roughly 0.5 to 1 ug RNA underwent reverse transcription using random hexamers. TCRdb reanalysed the immunoSEQ multiplex PCR reads using MiXCR and keeps one entry per CDR3 protein. Here the sample spans some 100,000 distinct CDR3 sequences, 85% to 95% being singletons. The specimen was CD8+ T cells from PBMCs. The receptors come from a human donor in good health.

The rearrangement uses TRBV12-3 or TRBV12-4 and TRBJ1-3; the match to TRBD1 covers 8 bases. Trimming took 6 bases from V and 0 from J; bases not matched to a gene: 4. This CDR3 is 15 amino acids long. CDR3 nucleotide sequence: TGTGCCAGCAGGGGACAGGCCTTCTCTGGAAACACCATATATTTT. This translates into CASRGQAFSGNTIYF.

The chain joins TRBV7-9 to TRBJ2-5; unclear D gene. V lost 2 bases to trimming and J lost 2 bases, with 9 bases between them. From germline, CDR1 is SEHNR and CDR2 FQNEAQ (reference sequence). The length of the CDR3 is 14 residues. The chain's CDR3 is CASSLSAEQETQYF. The CDR3 bases are TGTGCCAGCAGCTTAAGCGCGGAGCAAGAGACCCAGTACTTC.

This rearrangement joins TRBV29-1 to TRBJ2-3; the D is unclear. Trimming removed 4 bases from V and 7 bases from J, with 12 bases in between. The germline CDR1 and CDR2 sequences are SQVTM and ANQGSEA. The CDR3 spans 12 residues. The CDR3 DNA reads TGCAGCGTTGTGGTCTCAGAGAATACGCAGTATTTT. Protein sequence: CSVVVSENTQYF.

This chain uses TRBV11-2 with TRBJ2-6; D call uncertain. Germline CDR1 SGHAT, CDR2 FQNNGV. V was pared by 0 bases and J by 0 bases, with 3 bases between. This CDR3 region has 15 residues. The CDR3 DNA sequence: TGTGCCAGCAGCTTAGAGGGCTCTGGGGCCAACGTCCTGACTTTC. Protein sequence: CASSLEGSGANVLTF. Looking up the rest from reference TRBV11-2 and TRBJ2-6 gives the full variable domain: EAGVAQSPRYKIIEKRQSVAFWCNPISGHATLYWYQQILGQGPKLLIQFQNNGVVDDSQLPKDRFSAERLKGVDSTLKIQPAKLEDSAVYLCASSLEGSGANVLTFGAGSRLTVL.

The genes are TRBV19 and TRBJ2-3; 10 bases are shared with TRBD2. Germline V CDR1 and CDR2: LNHDA, SQIVND (reference sequence). This CDR3 is 12 amino acids long. In DNA, the CDR3 is TGTGCTAGCGGGAGGTACACAGATACGCAGTATTTT. Translated: CASGRYTDTQYF.

The V call is TRBV15, the J call TRBJ2-1; a possible D gene is TRBD2 (5 bases). The CDR3 consists of 14 residues. Trimming left V 1 base short and J 7 bases short, with 11 bases between. Germline-derived CDR1 and CDR2 are LNHNV and YYDKDF (reference sequence). CDR3 DNA: TGTGCCACCAGCAGAGGAGGGAGTGGTAATGAGCAGTTCTTC. Translation: CATSRGGSGNEQFF. The full variable domain, completed using reference TRBV15 and TRBJ2-1, is DAMVIQNPRYQVTQFGKPVTLSCSQTLNHNVMYWYQQKSSQAPKLLFHYYDKDFNNEADTPDNFQSRRPNTSFCFLDIRSPGLGDTAMYLCATSRGGSGNEQFFGPGTRLTVL.

This chain joins TRBV7-9 and TRBJ2-2, with 8 bases fitting TRBD1. CDR1 is SEHNR, CDR2 FQNEAQ, per germline (reference sequence). CDR3 length equals 17 residues. The junction had 10 bases not matched to a gene; V was cut back by 5 bases and J by 2 bases. The CDR3: CASSPPDRGLNTGELFF. CDR3 nucleotide sequence: TGTGCCAGCAGCCCCCCCGACAGGGGTCTCAACACCGGGGAGCTGTTTTTT.

This chain links TRBV3-1 with TRBJ2-6; weak D call: TRBD1 (6 bases). The CDR3 has 18 residues. CDR1 is LGHDT and CDR2 is YNNKEL in the germline V gene (reference sequence). The V end was cut by 1 base, the J end by 1 base, with 14 bases between. CDR3 in amino acids: CASSQVGRRGSGANVLTF. The CDR3 DNA reads TGTGCCAGCAGCCAAGTAGGGCGCAGGGGATCTGGGGCCAACGTCCTGACTTTC.

This clonotype was observed a single time. The rearrangement uses TRBV7-8 and TRBJ2-1, with D possibly being TRBD2 (6 bases). This CDR3 spans 16 amino acids. Trimming cost V 4 bases and J 0 bases, with 13 bases left between them. Germline V gene sequence: CDR1 SGHVS, CDR2 FQNEAQ. CDR3 loop: CASSWDFYSSYNEQFF. CDR3 nucleotide sequence: TGTGCCAGCAGCTGGGACTTCTATAGCTCCTACAATGAGCAGTTCTTC.

The genes are TRBV5-1 and TRBJ2-1; 8 bases align to TRBD2. The CDR3 covers 16 residues. Trimming at V came to 0 bases and at J to 9 bases, leaving 11 bases not matched to a gene. Per the germline V gene, CDR1 is SGHRS and CDR2 is YFSETQ. CDR3 nucleotide sequence: TGCGCCAGCAGCTTGGCCGGATCCGGGGGGGTGGTTGAGCAGTTCTTC. Encoded protein: CASSLAGSGGVVEQFF.

The V and J genes are TRBV11-2 and TRBJ2-5, with 7 positions matching TRBD1. Trimming cost V 5 bases and J 5 bases; bases outside gene matches: 11. Germline loops: CDR1 SGHAT, CDR2 FQNNGV. The CDR3 totals 15 residues. Here the CDR3 reads CASSRYDRVGETQYF. Here the CDR3 DNA reads TGTGCCAGCAGCCGTTATGACAGGGTAGGGGAGACCCAGTACTTC.

The V and J genes are TRBV5-1 and TRBJ1-1; D unresolved. Per the germline V gene, CDR1 is SGHRS and CDR2 is YFSETQ. This CDR3 has 14 amino acids. V was pared by 2 bases and J by 4 bases, with 12 bases between. CDR3 bases: TGCGCCAGCAGCTTAATGGACGGATCCACTGAAGCTTTCTTT. Protein product: CASSLMDGSTEAFF.

The genes are TRBV27 and TRBJ1-1; TRBD1 might be the D (5 bases). There are 14 residues in the CDR3. V lost 5 bases, J lost 7 bases, and 17 bases lay in between. The germline V gene has CDR1 MNHEY and CDR2 SMNVEV (reference sequence). CDR3 protein: CASSLFRWQGEAFF. Here the CDR3 DNA reads TGTGCCAGCAGTCTGTTTCGGTGGCAGGGTGAAGCTTTCTTT.

The V call is TRBV20-1, the J call TRBJ2-7; 10 nucleotides agree with TRBD1. The CDR3 extends over 17 amino acids. Germline V gene lookup returns CDR1 DFQATT and CDR2 SNEGSKA (reference sequence). V shed 5 bases and J 6 bases; nucleotides not matched to a gene: 19. CDR3 region: CSAPTNRVPGQGSEQYF. Written as DNA, the CDR3 is TGCAGTGCTCCAACTAATCGGGTACCGGGACAGGGGAGCGAGCAGTACTTC.

The chain combines TRBV4-3 with TRBJ2-3, with TRBD2 as a possible D gene (6 bases). The CDR3 consists of 15 residues. V lost 0 bases, J lost 6 bases, and 13 bases lay in between. The germline V gene encodes CDR1 LGHNA and CDR2 YSLEER. The DNA for the CDR3 is TGCGCCAGCAGCCAAGAGTCGGGGGTTCAGGATACGCAGTATTTT. It codes for CASSQESGVQDTQYF.

Only one count was recorded for this clonotype. The chain has TRBV5-1 and TRBJ2-7, with D tentatively TRBD1 (5 bases). The V end was cut by 7 bases, the J end by 3 bases, with 14 bases between. Germline assignment: CDR1 SGHRS and CDR2 YFSETQ. This CDR3 has 13 amino acids. The CDR3 bases are TGCGCCAGCCAGCTAGACAGATACTACGAGCAGTACTTC. The encoded protein is CASQLDRYYEQYF.

V and J are TRBV3-1 and TRBJ1-5; D gene ambiguous. Germline V CDR1 and CDR2: LGHDT, YNNKEL (reference sequence). The CDR3 is made up of 15 amino acids. Between the trimmed V and J ends, which lost 0 bases and 8 bases, there was a span of 14 bases. In DNA, the CDR3 is TGTGCCAGCAGCCAAGATCCGGCCGGGAGGGAGCCCCAGCATTTT. This codes for CASSQDPAGREPQHF.

The rearrangement uses TRBV29-1 and TRBJ2-2; D remains ambiguous. CDR3 size: 14 residues. Trimming took off 4 bases at V and 4 bases at J, with 13 bases between the two ends. The V gene's germline CDR1 is SQVTM and CDR2 ANQGSEA. The CDR3 sequence is CSVGSSVFTGELFF. The CDR3 DNA reads TGCAGCGTTGGAAGCTCTGTTTTCACCGGGGAGCTGTTTTTT.

The chain joins TRBV13 to TRBJ1-4; D not certain. CDR1 is PRHDT and CDR2 is FYEKMQ in the germline V gene (reference sequence). The CDR3 runs 14 residues. The V end lost 5 bases, the J end lost 7 bases, and 14 bases lay between the germline ends. CDR3: CASSPSGPGEKLFF. The CDR3 DNA follows: TGTGCCAGCAGCCCATCCGGACCCGGTGAAAAACTGTTTTTT.

The rearrangement links TRBV27 to TRBJ2-4; 10 nucleotides align to TRBD2. This CDR3 region has 16 residues. Germline loops: CDR1 MNHEY, CDR2 SMNVEV (reference sequence). V shed 1 base and J 4 bases; nucleotides not matched to a gene: 4. The CDR3 is CASSLWGTSEKNIQYF. CDR3 sequence (DNA): TGTGCCAGCAGTTTATGGGGGACTAGCGAAAAAAACATTCAGTACTTC.

The chain carries TRBV12-3 or TRBV12-4 and TRBJ2-2, with 8 bases that match TRBD2. The V gene end was trimmed by 1 base and the J gene end by 6 bases; junction bases not matched to a gene: 1. This CDR3 has 14 residues. For the CDR3, the DNA is TGTGCCAGCAGTTTAGTAGCGGGGCCCGGGGAGCTGTTTTTT. It translates to CASSLVAGPGELFF.

The rearrangement joins TRBV3-1 to TRBJ1-1; D is perhaps TRBD1 (6 bases). Germline CDR1 and CDR2: LGHDT and YNNKEL (reference sequence). V was clipped by 1 base and J by 6 bases, with 18 bases between them. The CDR3 is 16 residues long. The CDR3 sequence is CASSQGPGWGLSEAFF. CDR3 nucleotides: TGTGCCAGCAGCCAAGGTCCAGGGTGGGGGCTGTCTGAAGCTTTCTTT.

V is TRBV7-8 and J is TRBJ2-1, with D maybe TRBD1 (5 bases). CDR3 length: 19 residues. Per the germline V gene, CDR1 is SGHVS and CDR2 is FQNEAQ. Trimming cost V 1 base and J 8 bases, with 27 bases left between them. CDR3 sequence reads: CASSLDDLRATASSHEQFF. The CDR3, as DNA: TGTGCCAGCAGCTTAGATGACCTTAGAGCGACAGCCTCTTCGCATGAGCAGTTCTTC.

The chain carries TRBV4-3 and TRBJ2-7; 9 bases map to TRBD1. There are 15 residues in the CDR3. V shed 0 bases and J 3 bases; nucleotides not matched to a gene: 3. Looked up from germline, CDR1 is LGHNA and CDR2 is YSLEER. The CDR3 DNA is TGCGCCAGCAGCCAAGATCGGACAGGGGTCTACGAGCAGTACTTC. Amino acids: CASSQDRTGVYEQYF.

The chain uses TRBV20-1 and TRBJ1-2; 10 nucleotides match TRBD1. J was trimmed by 4 bases and V by 0 bases; bases with no gene match: 17. This CDR3 comprises 19 residues. Germline assignment: CDR1 DFQATT and CDR2 SNEGSKA (reference sequence). Here the CDR3 reads CSARDYRPGTGAVVYGYTF. As DNA, the CDR3 is TGCAGTGCTAGAGACTATCGTCCCGGGACAGGGGCTGTGGTCTATGGCTACACCTTC.